This is a list of T cell receptor beta chains from one sample in a study of T cells in pancreatic ductal adenocarcinoma. The method was immunoSEQ multiplex PCR; TCRdb's version includes in-frame clones alone and lacks a portion of them. The sample has fewer than 5,000 clones; roughly 80% are singletons. Source material: pancreatic tumor tissue. The source of these receptors is a human donor with pancreatic ductal adenocarcinoma. The donor label of this sample is uncertain. CDR3s include the opening cysteine and the closing phenylalanine or tryptophan.

V gene	J gene	CDR3 protein
TRBV4-3	TRBJ2-3	CASSQTSGGAGFGTDTQYF
TRBV7-2	TRBJ1-5	CASSLHPPSRGSNQPQHF
TRBV30	TRBJ2-6	CAWSRRWGDQHSGANVLTF
TRBV28	TRBJ1-1	CASSSDRENTEAFF
TRBV5-1	TRBJ2-3	CASSLAGRGYLPGTDTQYF
TRBV6-1	TRBJ2-5	CASSELAGAQETQYF
TRBV11-3	TRBJ2-2	CASSPTGRARTGELFF
TRBV29-1	TRBJ2-5	CSLSTGVETQYF
TRBV7-2	TRBJ1-2	CASSRDRDYGYTF
TRBV5-4	TRBJ1-2	CASSLEAAPYGYTF
TRBV6-5	TRBJ1-5	CASTGQGSQPQHF
TRBV28	TRBJ1-2	CASSGAPGRDNYGYTF
TRBV28	TRBJ2-1	CASSAPGLAGYNDQFF
TRBV7-8	TRBJ1-1	CASKLWEDTEAFF
TRBV29-1	TRBJ1-2	CSVEDLWGPSADGYTF
TRBV12-5	TRBJ2-5	CASGSLAETQYF
TRBV27	TRBJ2-1	CASRLGTISYNEQFF
TRBV5-1	TRBJ2-1	CASSPTGGGMNEQFF
TRBV7-7	TRBJ1-6	CASSLSGWGSPLHF
TRBV14	TRBJ2-7	CASSQAVSYEQYF
TRBV29-1	TRBJ2-3	CSVEVLAGFTDTQYF
TRBV6-6	TRBJ1-2	CASCTLPGYGYTF
TRBV5-1	TRBJ2-6	CASIAFPMAAGANVLTF
TRBV14	TRBJ1-2	CASSQDPRDIYGYTF
TRBV7-2	TRBJ2-1	CASSLARGTSGGSSYNEQFF
TRBV19	TRBJ2-6	CASSIRSSSSGANVLTF
TRBV19	TRBJ1-1	CASSATGTGGFMNTEAFF
TRBV9	TRBJ1-6	CASSVGPTYRGRDPASYNSPLHF
TRBV5-4	TRBJ1-4	CASSLDGNEKLFF
TRBV6-5	TRBJ2-3	CASSYRAGTDTQYF
TRBV6-5	TRBJ1-2	CASSYSREAGYTF